This TCR beta chain was profiled in a study of blood T cells in healthy people across ages. It was with a sample-barcoded 5' primer and a J-beta primer mix that a second PCR of about 7 to 12 cycles was run. MiXCR was run by TCRdb on the 5' RACE reads, yielding one entry per CDR3 protein. In the table there are fewer than 1,000,000 distinct CDR3 sequences, less than 60% of which are singletons. This clonotype was seen a few times. Sample: blood. The sequence came from a man older than 75 in good health.

This CDR3 reads CATSRDSGCEQFF. CDR3 in DNA: TGTGCCACCAGCAGAGATAGTGGGTGTGAGCAGTTCTTC. The chain carries TRBV15 and TRBJ2-1; D call uncertain. With 0 bases removed from V and 9 bases from J, the gap between germline ends came to 9 bases. Germline CDR1 is LNHNV and CDR2 is YYDKDF (reference sequence). The CDR3 covers 13 residues.